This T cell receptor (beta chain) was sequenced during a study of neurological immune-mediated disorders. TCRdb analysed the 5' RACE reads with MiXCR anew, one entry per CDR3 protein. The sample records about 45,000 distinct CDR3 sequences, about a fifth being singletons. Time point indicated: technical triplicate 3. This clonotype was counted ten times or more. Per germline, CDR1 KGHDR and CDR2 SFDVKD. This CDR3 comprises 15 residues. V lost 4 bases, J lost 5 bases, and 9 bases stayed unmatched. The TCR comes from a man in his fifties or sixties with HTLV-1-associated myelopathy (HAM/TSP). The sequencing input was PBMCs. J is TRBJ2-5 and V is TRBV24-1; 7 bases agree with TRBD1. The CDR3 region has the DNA TGTGCCACCAGTGAAAAGACAGGGTTGGGCGAGACCCAGTACTTC. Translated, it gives CATSEKTGLGETQYF.